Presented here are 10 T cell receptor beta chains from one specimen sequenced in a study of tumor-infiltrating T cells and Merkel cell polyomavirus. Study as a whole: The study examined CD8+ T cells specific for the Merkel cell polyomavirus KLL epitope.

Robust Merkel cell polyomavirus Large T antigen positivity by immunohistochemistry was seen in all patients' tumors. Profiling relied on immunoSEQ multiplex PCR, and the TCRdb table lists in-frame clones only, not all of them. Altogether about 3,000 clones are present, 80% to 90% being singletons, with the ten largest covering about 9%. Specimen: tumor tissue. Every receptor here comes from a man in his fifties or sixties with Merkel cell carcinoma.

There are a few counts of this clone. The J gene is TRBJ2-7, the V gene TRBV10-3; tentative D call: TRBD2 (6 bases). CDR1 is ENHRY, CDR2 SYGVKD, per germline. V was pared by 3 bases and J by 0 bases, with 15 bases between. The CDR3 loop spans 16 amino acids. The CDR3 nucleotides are TGTGCCATCAGTGAAGAGGAGGGACGGTACTCCTACGAGCAGTACTTC. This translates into CAISEEEGRYSYEQYF.

DNA for the CDR3: TGTGCCAGCAGCTTAGGGAGGGACGGCGAAATCACTGAAGCTTTCTTT. Protein sequence: CASSLGRDGEITEAFF. The chain carries TRBV11-3 and TRBJ1-1, with D maybe TRBD1 (5 bases). Deletions cut 1 base from V and 4 bases from J, with 16 bases between. Germline V CDR1 and CDR2: SGHNT, YENEEA. This CDR3 has 16 amino acids.

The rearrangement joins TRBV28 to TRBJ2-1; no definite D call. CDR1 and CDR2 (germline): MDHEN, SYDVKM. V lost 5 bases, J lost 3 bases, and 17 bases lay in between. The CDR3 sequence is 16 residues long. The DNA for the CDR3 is TGTGCCAGCAGTCCTCCGCGGCTCCGTAACTACAATGAGCAGTTCTTC. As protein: CASSPPRLRNYNEQFF.

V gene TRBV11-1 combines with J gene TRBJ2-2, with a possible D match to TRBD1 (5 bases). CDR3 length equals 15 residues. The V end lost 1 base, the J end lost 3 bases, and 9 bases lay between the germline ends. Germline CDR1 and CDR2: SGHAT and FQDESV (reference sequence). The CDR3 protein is CASSLGTYDTGELFF. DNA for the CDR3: TGTGCCAGCAGCTTAGGGACATACGACACCGGGGAGCTGTTTTTT.

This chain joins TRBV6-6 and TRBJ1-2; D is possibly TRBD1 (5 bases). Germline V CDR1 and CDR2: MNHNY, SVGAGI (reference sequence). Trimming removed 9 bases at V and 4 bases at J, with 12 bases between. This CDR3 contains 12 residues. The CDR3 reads CASEPGGYGYTF. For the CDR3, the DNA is TGTGCCAGTGAACCCGGGGGCTATGGCTACACCTTC.

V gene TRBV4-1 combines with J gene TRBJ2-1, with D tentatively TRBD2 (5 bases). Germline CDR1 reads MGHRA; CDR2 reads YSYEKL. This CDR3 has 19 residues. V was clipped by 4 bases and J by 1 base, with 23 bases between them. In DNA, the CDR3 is TGCGCCAGCAGCCTTTTTTTGGACTTGTCCGACGGGTCCTACAATGAGCAGTTCTTC. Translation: CASSLFLDLSDGSYNEQFF.

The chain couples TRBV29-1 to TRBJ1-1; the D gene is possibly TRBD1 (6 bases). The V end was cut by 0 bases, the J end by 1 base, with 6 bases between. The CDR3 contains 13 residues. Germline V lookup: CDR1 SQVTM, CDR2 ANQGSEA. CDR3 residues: CSVEEQGNTEAFF. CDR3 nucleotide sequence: TGCAGCGTTGAAGAACAGGGGAACACTGAAGCTTTCTTT.

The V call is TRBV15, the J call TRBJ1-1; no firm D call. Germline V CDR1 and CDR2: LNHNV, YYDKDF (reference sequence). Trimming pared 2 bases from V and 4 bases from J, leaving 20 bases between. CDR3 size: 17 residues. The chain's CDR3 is CATSRSLGEPGSTEAFF. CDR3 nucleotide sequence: TGTGCCACCAGCAGATCTCTTGGCGAGCCGGGGTCCACTGAAGCTTTCTTT.

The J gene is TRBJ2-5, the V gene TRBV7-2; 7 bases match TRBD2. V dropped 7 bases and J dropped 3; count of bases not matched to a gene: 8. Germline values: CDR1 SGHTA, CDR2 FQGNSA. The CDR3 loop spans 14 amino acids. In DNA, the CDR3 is TGTGCCAGCAAGACCCCGCTAGCGGAAGAGACCCAGTACTTC. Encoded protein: CASKTPLAEETQYF.

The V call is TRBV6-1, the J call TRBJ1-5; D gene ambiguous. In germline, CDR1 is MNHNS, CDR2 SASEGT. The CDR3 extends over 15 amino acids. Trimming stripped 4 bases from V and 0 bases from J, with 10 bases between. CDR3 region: CASSGRVYSNQPQHF. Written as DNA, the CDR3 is TGTGCCAGCAGTGGCCGGGTTTATAGCAATCAGCCCCAGCATTTT.